This T cell receptor (beta chain) is drawn from a study of T cell responses to AZD1222 COVID-19 vaccine. Sequenced by immunoSEQ multiplex PCR; TCRdb stores in-frame clones only, minus some. Of some 110,000 clones in the sample, around 84% were seen once. Germline assignment: CDR1 MNHNS and CDR2 SASEGT. After removal of 0 bases from V and 3 bases from J, the junction contained 5 bases not matched to a gene. The CDR3 sequence is 15 residues long. This clone turned up a few times. Its antigen is unknown. The study's findings and limits: Most donors were white British, females outnumbered males, and clonal diversity was possibly underestimated.

This chain connects TRBV6-1 to TRBJ2-7, with 7 bases aligning to TRBD2. The sequencing used peripheral blood, collected 28 days after the second AZD1222 dose. The receptor was derived from an adult who received the AZD1222 COVID-19 vaccine. The CDR3 is CASSEAPGGFYEQYF. The DNA of the CDR3 is TGTGCCAGCAGTGAAGCCCCGGGGGGATTCTACGAGCAGTACTTC.